This T cell receptor (beta chain) was documented in a study of blood T cell repertoires in COVID-19. Across the whole study: There were acute and convalescent COVID-19 samples, and they came from the United States, Italy and Spain. PBMCs, B-cell-depleted T cells, or T cells were the source of the cDNA or gDNA that made up the material.

Germline-derived CDR1 and CDR2 are SGHTA and FQGNSA. Trimming cost V 5 bases and J 4 bases; bases outside gene matches: 16. The CDR3 is 18 residues long. Original processing methods: Amplifying reference gene primers gave estimates of nucleated cell counts. Libraries were prepared by immunoSEQ multiplex PCR; TCRdb keeps only in-frame clonotypes and omits some of them. V, J and clone size are taken as reported in that table, and D and trimming were inferred from the DNA itself. Among around 250,000 clones listed, approximately 88% were seen once. The chain is built from TRBV7-2 and TRBJ2-7; 11 bases map to TRBD2. This receptor was identified in a woman aged 40 to 55 who had recovered from COVID-19. Input material: peripheral blood. CDR3 protein: CASSPRDATGTSGYEQYF. The CDR3 DNA is TGTGCCAGCAGCCCCAGGGACGCTACCGGGACTAGCGGATACGAGCAGTACTTC.